The clone carrying this TCR beta chain occurred many times. Its antigen is undetermined. The record originates from a study of regulatory T cells in long-lasting Graves disease. Study-wide results and limits: More public clonotypes were shared by persistent patients (around 2,500) than by new patients (roughly 970). When disease was persistent, TRBV28, TRBJ1-2 and TRBJ2-5 were the favored segments.

V was trimmed by 4 bases and J by 3 bases, leaving 15 bases between them. Germline V gene lookup returns CDR1 MDHEN and CDR2 SYDVKM. This CDR3 contains 15 residues. Time point specified: newly diagnosed GD, antithyroid drugs for less than 3 months. With RNA extracted from PBMCs as input, the TCR library was made. Library construction for TCR beta used iRepertoire HTBI primers and Arm-PCR of CDR3 regions. TCRdb independently ran MiXCR on the multiplex PCR reads; one entry per CDR3 protein. This table has approximately 310,000 distinct CDR3 sequences, over 15% appearing once. The chain joins TRBV28 to TRBJ2-5; tentative D call: TRBD1 (6 bases). The origin of this receptor is a female donor with Graves disease. Sequenced material: peripheral blood mononuclear cells (PBMCs), taken at new diagnosis, from a patient treated with antithyroid drugs. CDR3 sequence reads: CASSYYRDFKETQYF. DNA of the CDR3: TGTGCCAGCAGTTACTACAGGGATTTTAAAGAGACCCAGTACTTC. The whole variable domain, remainder taken from reference TRBV28 and TRBJ2-5, is DVKVTQSSRYLVKRTGEKVFLECVQDMDHENMFWYRQDPGLGLRLIYFSYDVKMKEKGDIPEGYSVSREKKERFSLILESASTNQTSMYLCASSYYRDFKETQYFGPGTRLLVL.